The subject of this entry is one T cell receptor beta chain. Trimming removed 3 bases from V and 3 bases from J, with 6 bases in between. Germline CDR1 KGHSH, CDR2 LQKENI. CDR3 length: 13 residues. These data are taken from a study of cytomegalovirus exposure and HLA in healthy donors. It was with 60 Vbeta and 13 Jbeta primers that the PCR ran. Profiled with immunoSEQ multiplex PCR; TCRdb holds only in-frame clones, not every one. The table has around 99,000 clones, 70% to 80% seen once. The V and J genes are TRBV18 and TRBJ1-5, with D hard to call. The origin of this receptor is a man aged 35-49 years in good health and CMV-seronegative. What was sequenced was PBMCs. CDR3 sequence reads: CASSPNTNQPQHF. DNA of the CDR3: TGTGCCAGCTCACCGAACACCAATCAGCCCCAGCATTTT.